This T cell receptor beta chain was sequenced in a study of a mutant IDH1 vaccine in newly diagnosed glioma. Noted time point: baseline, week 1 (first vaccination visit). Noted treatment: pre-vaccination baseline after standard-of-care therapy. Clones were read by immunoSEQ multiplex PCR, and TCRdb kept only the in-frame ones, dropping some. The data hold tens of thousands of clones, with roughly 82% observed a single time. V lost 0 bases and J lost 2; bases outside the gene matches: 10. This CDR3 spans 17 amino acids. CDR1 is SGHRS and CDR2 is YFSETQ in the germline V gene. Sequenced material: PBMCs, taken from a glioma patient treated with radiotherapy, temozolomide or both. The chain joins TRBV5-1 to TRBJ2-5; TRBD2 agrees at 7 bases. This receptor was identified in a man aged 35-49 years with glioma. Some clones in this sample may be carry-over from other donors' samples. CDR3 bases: TGCGCCAGCAGCTTGGGGCCTTGGTGGGGGGGTCAAGAGACCCAGTACTTC. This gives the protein CASSLGPWWGGQETQYF.